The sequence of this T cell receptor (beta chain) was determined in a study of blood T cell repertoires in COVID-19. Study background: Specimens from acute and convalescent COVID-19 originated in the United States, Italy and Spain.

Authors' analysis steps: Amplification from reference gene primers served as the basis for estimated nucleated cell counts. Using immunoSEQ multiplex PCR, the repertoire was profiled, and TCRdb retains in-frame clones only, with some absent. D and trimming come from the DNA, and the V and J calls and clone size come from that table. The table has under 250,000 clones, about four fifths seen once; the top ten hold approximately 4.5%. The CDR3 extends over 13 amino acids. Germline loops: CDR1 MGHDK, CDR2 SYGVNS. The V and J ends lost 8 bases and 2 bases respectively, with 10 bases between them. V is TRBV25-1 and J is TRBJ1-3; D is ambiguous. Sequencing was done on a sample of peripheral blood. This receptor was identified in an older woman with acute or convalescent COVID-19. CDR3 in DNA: TGTGCCAGCGCACTCACGCCTGGAAACACCATATATTTT. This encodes CASALTPGNTIYF.